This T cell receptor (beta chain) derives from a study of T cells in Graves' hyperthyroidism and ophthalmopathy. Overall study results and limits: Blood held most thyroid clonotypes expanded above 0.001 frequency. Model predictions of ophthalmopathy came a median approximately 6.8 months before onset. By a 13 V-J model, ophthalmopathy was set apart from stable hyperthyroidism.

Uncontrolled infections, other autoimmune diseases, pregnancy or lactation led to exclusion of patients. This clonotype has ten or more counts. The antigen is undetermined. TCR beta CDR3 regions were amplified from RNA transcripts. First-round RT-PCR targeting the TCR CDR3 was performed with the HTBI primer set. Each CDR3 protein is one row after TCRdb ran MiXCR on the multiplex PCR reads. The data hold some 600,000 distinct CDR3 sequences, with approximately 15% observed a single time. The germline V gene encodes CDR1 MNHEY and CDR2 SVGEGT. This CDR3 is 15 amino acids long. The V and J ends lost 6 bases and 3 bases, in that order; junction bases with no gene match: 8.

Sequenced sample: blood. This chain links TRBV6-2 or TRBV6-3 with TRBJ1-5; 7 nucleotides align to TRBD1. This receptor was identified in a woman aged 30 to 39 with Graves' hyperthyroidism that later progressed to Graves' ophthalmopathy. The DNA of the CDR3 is TGTGCCAGCAGGAGAGACAGGGTCGCCAATCAGCCCCAGCATTTT. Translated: CASRRDRVANQPQHF.